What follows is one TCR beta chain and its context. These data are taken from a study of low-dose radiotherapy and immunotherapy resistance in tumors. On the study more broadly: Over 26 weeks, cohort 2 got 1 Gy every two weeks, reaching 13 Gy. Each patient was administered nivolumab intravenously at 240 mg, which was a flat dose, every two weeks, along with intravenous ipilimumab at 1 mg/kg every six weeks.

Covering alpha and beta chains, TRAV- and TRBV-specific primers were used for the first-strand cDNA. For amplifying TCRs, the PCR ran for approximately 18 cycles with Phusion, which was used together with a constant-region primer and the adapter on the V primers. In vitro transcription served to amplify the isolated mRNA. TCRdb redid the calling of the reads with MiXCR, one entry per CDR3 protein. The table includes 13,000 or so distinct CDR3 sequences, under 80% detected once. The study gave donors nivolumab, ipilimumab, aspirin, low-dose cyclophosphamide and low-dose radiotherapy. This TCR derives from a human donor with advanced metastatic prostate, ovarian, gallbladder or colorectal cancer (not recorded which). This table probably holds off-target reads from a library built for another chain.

CDR3 protein: CASSLGTEHTF. CDR3 coding DNA: TGTGCCAGCAGTTTAGGGACCGAGCACACCTTC. V gene TRBV12-3 or TRBV12-4 combines with J gene TRBJ1-2, with no clear D. CDR3 length equals 11 residues. The germline V and J ends were trimmed by 1 base and 12 bases, with 9 bases remaining between them.